Presented here are 29 T cell receptor beta chains from one specimen sequenced in a study of cytomegalovirus exposure and HLA in healthy donors. It was with 60 Vbeta and 13 Jbeta primers that the PCR ran. Measured with immunoSEQ multiplex PCR; TCRdb has only the in-frame clones, and not every one. The sample lists approximately 160,000 clones; 80% were seen once. The sequencing sample was made of PBMCs. Receptors originate from a woman between 50 and 59 years old in good health and CMV-seropositive.

V usage is TRBV7-2 and J usage is TRBJ2-5; D uncertain. Trimming took 1 base from V and 1 from J, leaving 4 bases between them. The CDR3 extends over 13 amino acids. The germline CDR1 and CDR2 sequences are SGHTA and FQGNSA. The DNA of the CDR3 is TGTGCCAGCAGCTTAGTGGCCCAAGAGACCCAGTACTTC. As protein: CASSLVAQETQYF.

V and J are TRBV9 and TRBJ2-1; a weak D match, TRBD2 (6 bases). CDR1 SGDLS and CDR2 YYNGEE come from the germline V gene. The CDR3 sequence is 14 residues long. Trimming pared 4 bases from V and 5 bases from J, leaving 13 bases between. The DNA of the CDR3 is TGTGCCAGCAGCAATCTAGGAGGGAACAATGAGCAGTTCTTC. Translating gives CASSNLGGNNEQFF. The variable domain in full, with the rest retrieved from reference TRBV9 and TRBJ2-1, is DSGVTQTPKHLITATGQRVTLRCSPRSGDLSVYWYQQSLDQGLQFLIQYYNGEERAKGNILERFSAQQFPDLHSELNLSSLELGDSALYFCASSNLGGNNEQFFGPGTRLTVL.

The CDR3 is CASSVPSEGANEQFF. As DNA, the CDR3 is TGTGCCAGCAGTGTCCCTAGCGAGGGAGCCAATGAGCAGTTCTTC. The chain carries TRBV28 and TRBJ2-1, with a weak D call TRBD2 (6 bases). V was cut by 5 bases and J by 6 bases, with 17 bases left in between. Germline V gives CDR1 MDHEN, CDR2 SYDVKM. This CDR3 is built from 15 residues.

This sequence joins TRBV6-5 and TRBJ2-1; 7 bases are shared with TRBD2. Germline CDR1 reads MNHEY; CDR2 reads SVGAGI. V lost 0 bases, J lost 3 bases, and 2 bases stayed unmatched. The CDR3 contains 15 residues. The CDR3 loop is CASSYSTSDYNEQFF. In DNA form, the CDR3 reads TGTGCCAGCAGTTACTCTACTAGCGACTACAATGAGCAGTTCTTC.

The V call is TRBV7-2, the J call TRBJ1-1; D ambiguous. Trimming removed 2 bases at V and 4 bases at J, with 8 bases between. The CDR3 is made up of 13 amino acids. Germline loops: CDR1 SGHTA, CDR2 FQGNSA. The CDR3 is CASSLHRGTEAFF. As DNA, the CDR3 is TGTGCCAGCAGCTTACATCGGGGCACTGAAGCTTTCTTT.

This chain connects TRBV28 to TRBJ2-3; D gene uncertain. This CDR3 is 12 amino acids long. V was clipped by 1 base and J by 5 bases, with 4 bases between them. CDR1 is MDHEN, CDR2 SYDVKM, per germline. The chain's CDR3 is CASSLLRDTQYF. The DNA for the CDR3 is TGTGCCAGCAGTTTATTGCGAGATACGCAGTATTTT.

This chain uses TRBV9 with TRBJ2-2; a possible D gene is TRBD2 (5 bases). V lost 0 bases to trimming and J lost 6 bases, with 12 bases between them. This CDR3 is built from 15 residues. The germline gives CDR1 SGDLS, CDR2 YYNGEE. The CDR3 reads CASSVADSGPGELFF. For the CDR3, the DNA is TGTGCCAGCAGCGTAGCGGACTCGGGTCCCGGGGAGCTGTTTTTT. Variable domain in full (rest from reference TRBV9 and TRBJ2-2): DSGVTQTPKHLITATGQRVTLRCSPRSGDLSVYWYQQSLDQGLQFLIQYYNGEERAKGNILERFSAQQFPDLHSELNLSSLELGDSALYFCASSVADSGPGELFFGEGSRLTVL.

The chain employs TRBV4-2 and TRBJ2-5; the match to TRBD2 covers 9 bases. Germline lookup yields CDR1 LGHNA and CDR2 YNFKEQ. The CDR3 totals 18 residues. The trim removed 0 bases at V and 3 bases at J, leaving 11 bases unmatched. The CDR3 is CASSQERGGYTSKETQYF. The CDR3 DNA reads as TGTGCCAGCAGCCAAGAGCGGGGGGGCTACACCTCCAAAGAGACCCAGTACTTC.

V usage is TRBV5-6 and J usage is TRBJ1-5, with 7 bases fitting TRBD1. The CDR3 length is 17 residues. From germline, CDR1 is SGHDT and CDR2 YYEEEE. V trimming: 3 bases; J trimming: 0 bases; junction bases outside the gene matches: 9. In nucleotides, the CDR3 is TGTGCCAGCAGCTCGATTGGGGACAGCAATAGCAATCAGCCCCAGCATTTT. It specifies CASSSIGDSNSNQPQHF.

This clone turned up a few times. The chain has TRBV7-2 and TRBJ2-1; 15 nucleotides agree with TRBD2. V was pared by 5 bases and J by 7 bases, with 3 bases of the junction left unmatched. From germline, CDR1 is SGHTA and CDR2 FQGNSA. This CDR3 has 15 residues. Here the CDR3 reads CASSRTSGRANEQFF. The DNA of the CDR3 is TGTGCCAGCAGCCGGACTAGCGGGAGGGCTAATGAGCAGTTCTTC.

The V call is TRBV5-4, the J call TRBJ2-3; D is unresolved. V shed 2 bases and J shed 0 bases, with 10 bases lying between them. Germline-derived CDR1 and CDR2 are SGHNT and YYREEE (reference sequence). The CDR3 is 15 residues long. The CDR3 coding sequence is TGTGCCAGCAGCTTATTCGGAGTTAGCACAGATACGCAGTATTTT. Protein product: CASSLFGVSTDTQYF.

The V and J genes are TRBV27 and TRBJ2-3; 10 bases are shared with TRBD2. Trimming removed 7 bases from V and 3 bases from J; junction bases left unmatched: 4. Germline CDR1 reads MNHEY; CDR2 reads SMNVEV (reference sequence). The CDR3 consists of 14 residues. CDR3 sequence (DNA): TGTGCCAGCACGGGACTAGCGTTGACAGATACGCAGTATTTT. As protein: CASTGLALTDTQYF.

The chain uses TRBV5-1 and TRBJ2-7, with D possibly matching TRBD2 (5 bases). Germline V CDR1 and CDR2: SGHRS, YFSETQ. This CDR3 contains 14 residues. Trimming removed 0 bases at V and 0 bases at J, with 7 bases between. The CDR3 here is CASSLARDSYEQYF. CDR3 nucleotides: TGCGCCAGCAGCTTGGCTCGGGACTCCTACGAGCAGTACTTC.

The rearrangement uses TRBV19 and TRBJ2-1; no reliable D call. Germline-derived CDR1 and CDR2 are LNHDA and SQIVND (reference sequence). The CDR3 spans 15 residues. The germline V and J ends were trimmed by 4 bases and 9 bases, with 19 bases remaining between them. This chain's CDR3 is CASSTNNAPGSEQFF. CDR3 bases: TGTGCCAGTAGTACAAACAATGCCCCAGGATCTGAGCAGTTCTTC.

This chain connects TRBV2 to TRBJ2-5, with 10 bases that match TRBD1. From germline, CDR1 is SNHLY and CDR2 FYNNEI. The CDR3 is 17 residues long. V trimming: 6 bases; J trimming: 0 bases; junction bases outside the gene matches: 10. CDR3 loop: CASRRSPGQGYQETQYF. The CDR3 DNA sequence: TGTGCCAGCAGACGTTCTCCGGGACAGGGGTACCAAGAGACCCAGTACTTC.

The chain employs TRBV7-8 and TRBJ1-4, with D perhaps TRBD1 (6 bases). CDR1 is SGHVS and CDR2 is FQNEAQ in the germline V gene. The CDR3 extends over 14 amino acids. Trimming cost V 7 bases and J 8 bases, with 17 bases left between them. Here the CDR3 reads CASTHNRAREKLFF. CDR3 nucleotide sequence: TGTGCCAGCACCCATAACAGGGCAAGGGAAAAACTGTTTTTT.

The V call is TRBV18, the J call TRBJ2-7; possibly TRBD2 for D (8 bases). Germline V gene lookup returns CDR1 KGHSH and CDR2 LQKENI. Between the trimmed V and J ends, which lost 3 bases and 1 base, there was a span of 19 bases. The CDR3 sequence is 17 residues long. CDR3 nucleotides: TGTGCCAGCTCACCCTATAGGGGGCTAGCGGGTTCCTACGAGCAGTACTTC. Residues: CASSPYRGLAGSYEQYF.

The CDR3 bases are TGTGCCAGCAGGGCGGGTCAGCTAGGGAAGGAAGCTTTCTTT. It yields the protein CASRAGQLGKEAFF. The gene calls are TRBV14 and TRBJ1-1, with unresolved D. V lost 6 bases and J 8 bases, leaving 19 bases between the germline ends. This CDR3 comprises 14 residues. CDR1 and CDR2 from the germline V gene are SGHDN and FVKESK. The full variable domain, completed using reference TRBV14 and TRBJ1-1, is EAGVTQFPSHSVIEKGQTVTLRCDPISGHDNLYWYRRVMGKEIKFLLHFVKESKQDESGMPNNRFLAERTGGTYSTLKVQPAELEDSGVYFCASRAGQLGKEAFFGQGTRLTVV.

The chain couples TRBV5-5 to TRBJ1-5; tentative D call: TRBD1 (6 bases). The CDR3 sequence is 16 residues long. The germline gives CDR1 SGHKS, CDR2 YYEKEE (reference sequence). With 3 bases removed from V and 0 bases from J, the gap between germline ends came to 13 bases. DNA of the CDR3: TGTGCCAGCAGCTGGGGGCTACTTTATAGCAATCAGCCCCAGCATTTT. Protein product: CASSWGLLYSNQPQHF.

The V and J genes are TRBV5-1 and TRBJ2-7; tentative D call: TRBD2 (5 bases). Germline values: CDR1 SGHRS, CDR2 YFSETQ. The CDR3 extends over 13 amino acids. Trimming took off 0 bases at V and 6 bases at J, with 10 bases between the two ends. DNA for the CDR3: TGCGCCAGCAGCTTGGGCGTTGAGGGCGAGCAGTACTTC. Translated: CASSLGVEGEQYF.

The chain uses TRBV21-1 and TRBJ1-2; the D segment call TRBD1 is taken from the table without a DNA check. TRBV21-1 is designated a pseudogene. The CDR3 length is 16 residues. The CDR3 coding sequence is TGTGCCAGCAGCAAAAGTCAGGGACAGGGGGGAATGGGCTACACCTTC. Translation: CASSKSQGQGGMGYTF.

For this clone: Distinct nucleotide sequences in the sample also encode this CDR3. The V and J genes are TRBV19 and TRBJ2-1; D might be TRBD1 (7 bases). Trimming took off 5 bases at V and 12 bases at J, with 23 bases between the two ends. The CDR3 runs 15 residues. The V gene's germline CDR1 is LNHDA and CDR2 SQIVND (reference sequence). The CDR3 region is CASSGGRQGVNRQFF. CDR3 in DNA: TGTGCCAGTAGTGGGGGGAGACAGGGCGTAAATAGGCAGTTCTTC.

As to this clone: Germline and junction disagree at one end, which may indicate a read error. The chain couples TRBV7-9 to TRBJ1-3, with D uncertain. Germline CDR1 is SEHNR and CDR2 is FQNEAQ (reference sequence). This CDR3 region has 12 residues. The CDR3 DNA reads as TGTTCCAGCAGCTCTCTTGGAAACACCATATATTTT. As protein: CSSSSLGNTIYF.

Concerning this clone itself: One end of the junction does not line up with germline, which may come from a read error. The chain employs TRBV5-1 and TRBJ1-1; 8 bases fit TRBD1. From germline, CDR1 is SGHRS and CDR2 YFSETQ. The CDR3 spans 15 residues. CDR3 DNA sequence: TGCGCCAGCAGTTTGGGCCCGACAGGGGAGACTGAAGCTTTCTTT. It is translated as CASSLGPTGETEAFF.

The CDR3 reads CASISFGRGGELFF. The CDR3 region has the DNA TGTGCCAGTATAAGTTTCGGGAGGGGCGGGGAGCTGTTTTTT. The rearrangement links TRBV19 to TRBJ2-2, with 8 positions matching TRBD2. V lost 7 bases, J lost 7 bases, and 8 bases stayed unmatched. Germline V gives CDR1 LNHDA, CDR2 SQIVND (reference sequence). The CDR3 extends over 14 amino acids.

This clone was observed a single time. This rearrangement joins TRBV7-6 to TRBJ2-5, with TRBD1 matching over 8 bases. There are 16 residues in the CDR3. The trim removed 5 bases at V and 4 bases at J, leaving 12 bases unmatched. Germline CDR1 and CDR2: SGHVS and FNYEAQ. In DNA, the CDR3 is TGTGCCAGCAGCCCCACGCGATACAGGGGGAGAGAGACCCAGTACTTC. This encodes CASSPTRYRGRETQYF.

The chain couples TRBV5-1 to TRBJ2-3; D is unresolved. This CDR3 contains 13 residues. Per germline, CDR1 SGHRS and CDR2 YFSETQ. V was trimmed by 3 bases and J by 2 bases, leaving 7 bases between them. CDR3 sequence: CASSSIPTDTQYF. CDR3 coding DNA: TGCGCCAGCAGCTCCATCCCCACAGATACGCAGTATTTT.

This sequence joins TRBV5-1 and TRBJ2-1; D is possibly TRBD2 (5 bases). CDR3 size: 16 residues. From germline, CDR1 is SGHRS and CDR2 YFSETQ. V gave up 1 base and J gave up 2 bases, with 13 bases separating them. The CDR3 loop is CASSLSRVRAYNEQFF. The CDR3 region has the DNA TGCGCCAGCAGCTTGTCTAGGGTGAGGGCCTACAATGAGCAGTTCTTC.

For this clone: Relative to the germline gene, one junction end is altered; a read error may explain this. This sequence joins TRBV7-9 and TRBJ1-2; 7 nucleotides line up with TRBD1. Germline CDR1 SEHNR, CDR2 FQNEAQ (reference sequence). CDR3 length: 15 amino acids. CDR3 DNA sequence: TGTTCCAGCAGCCCCCCGTCGGGCCAAGGGGGCGGCTACACCTTC. Translated, it gives CSSSPPSGQGGGYTF.